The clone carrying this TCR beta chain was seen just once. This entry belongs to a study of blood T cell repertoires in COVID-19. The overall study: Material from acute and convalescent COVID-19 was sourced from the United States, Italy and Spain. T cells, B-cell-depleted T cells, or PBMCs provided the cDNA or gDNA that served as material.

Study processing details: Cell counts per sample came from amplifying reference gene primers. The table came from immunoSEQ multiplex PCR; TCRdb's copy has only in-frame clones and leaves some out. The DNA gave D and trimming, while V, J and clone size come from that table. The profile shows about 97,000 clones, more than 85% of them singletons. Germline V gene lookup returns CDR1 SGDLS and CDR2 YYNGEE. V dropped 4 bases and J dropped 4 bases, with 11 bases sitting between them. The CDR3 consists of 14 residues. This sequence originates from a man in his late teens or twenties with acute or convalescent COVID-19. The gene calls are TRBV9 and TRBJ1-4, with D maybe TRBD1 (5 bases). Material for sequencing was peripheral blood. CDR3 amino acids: CASSTGEYNEKLFF. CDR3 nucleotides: TGTGCCAGCAGCACGGGGGAGTATAATGAAAAACTGTTTTTT.